This TCR beta chain was documented in a study of Ad26.COV2.S vaccination and SARS-CoV-2 variants. Study-level findings and limits: Vaccinees showed greater spike-specific TCR breadth than placebo recipients.

Notes on this clone: The target antigen is unknown.

Repertoires were generated with immunoSEQ multiplex PCR, while TCRdb's copy carries only in-frame clones and drops some. The repertoire holds 100,000 or so clones, with around three quarters as singletons. Germline CDR1 SGHNT, CDR2 YYREEE (reference sequence). V was clipped by 0 bases and J by 1 base, with 10 bases between them. The length of the CDR3 is 15 residues. The J gene is TRBJ1-1, the V gene TRBV5-4; D possibly corresponds to TRBD1 (5 bases). The source is a human donor who had recovered from COVID-19. Sequencing was performed on peripheral blood, taken after recovery from COVID-19. CDR3 residues: CASSLDPGRNTEAFF. CDR3 DNA: TGTGCCAGCAGCTTGGATCCAGGGAGGAACACTGAAGCTTTCTTT.